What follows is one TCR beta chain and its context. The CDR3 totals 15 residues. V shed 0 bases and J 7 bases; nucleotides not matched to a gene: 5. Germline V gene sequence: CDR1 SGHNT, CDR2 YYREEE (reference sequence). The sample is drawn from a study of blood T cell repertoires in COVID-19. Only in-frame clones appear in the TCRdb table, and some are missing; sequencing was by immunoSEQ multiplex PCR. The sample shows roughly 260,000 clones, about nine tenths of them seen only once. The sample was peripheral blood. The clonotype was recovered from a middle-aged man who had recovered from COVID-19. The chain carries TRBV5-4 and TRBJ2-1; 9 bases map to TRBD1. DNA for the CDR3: TGTGCCAGCAGCTTGGAACAGGGGGCGCGGAATGAGCAGTTCTTC. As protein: CASSLEQGARNEQFF.